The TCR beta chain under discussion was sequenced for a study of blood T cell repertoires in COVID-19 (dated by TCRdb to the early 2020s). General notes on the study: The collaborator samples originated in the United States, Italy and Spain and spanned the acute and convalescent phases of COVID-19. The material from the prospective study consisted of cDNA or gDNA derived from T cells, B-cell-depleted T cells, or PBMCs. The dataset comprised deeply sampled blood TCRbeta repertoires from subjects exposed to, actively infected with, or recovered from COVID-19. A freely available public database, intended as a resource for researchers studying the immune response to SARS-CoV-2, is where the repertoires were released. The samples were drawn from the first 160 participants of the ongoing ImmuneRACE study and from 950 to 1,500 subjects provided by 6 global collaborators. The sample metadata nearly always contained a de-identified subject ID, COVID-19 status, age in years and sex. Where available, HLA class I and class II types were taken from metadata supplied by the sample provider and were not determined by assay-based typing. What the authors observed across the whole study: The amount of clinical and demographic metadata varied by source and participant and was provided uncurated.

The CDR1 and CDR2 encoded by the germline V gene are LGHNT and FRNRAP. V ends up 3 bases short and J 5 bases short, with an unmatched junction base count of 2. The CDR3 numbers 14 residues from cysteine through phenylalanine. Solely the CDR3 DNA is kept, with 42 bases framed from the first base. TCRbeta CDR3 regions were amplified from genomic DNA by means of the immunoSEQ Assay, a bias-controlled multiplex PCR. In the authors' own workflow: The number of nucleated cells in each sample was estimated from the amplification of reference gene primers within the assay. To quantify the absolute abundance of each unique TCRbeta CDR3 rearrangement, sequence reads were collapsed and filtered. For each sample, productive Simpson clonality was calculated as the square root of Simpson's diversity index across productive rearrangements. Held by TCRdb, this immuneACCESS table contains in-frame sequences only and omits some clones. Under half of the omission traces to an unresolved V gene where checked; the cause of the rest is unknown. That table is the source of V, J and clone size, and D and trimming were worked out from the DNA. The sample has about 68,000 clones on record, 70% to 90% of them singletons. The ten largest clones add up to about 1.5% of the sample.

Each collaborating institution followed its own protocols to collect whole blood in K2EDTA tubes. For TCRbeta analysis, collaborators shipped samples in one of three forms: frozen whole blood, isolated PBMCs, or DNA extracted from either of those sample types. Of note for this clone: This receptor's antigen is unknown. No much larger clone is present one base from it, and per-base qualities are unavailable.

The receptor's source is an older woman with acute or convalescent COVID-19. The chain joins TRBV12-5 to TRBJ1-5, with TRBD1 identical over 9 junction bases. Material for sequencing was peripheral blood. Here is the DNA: TGTGCTAGTGGTTTCGACAGGGGGGATCAGCCCCAGCATTTT. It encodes CASGFDRGDQPQHF.